This T cell receptor beta chain was retrieved from a study of blood T cells in healthy people across ages. Whole-study results and caveats: No conclusive comparison of naive versus antigen-experienced cells was possible with unsorted PBMCs.

It was with a sample-barcoded 5' primer and a J-beta primer mix that a second PCR of roughly 6 to 12 cycles was run. TCRdb itself ran the 5' RACE reads through MiXCR, one entry per CDR3 protein. The data contain roughly 1.5 million distinct CDR3 sequences, 42% of them singletons. The donors, healthy Caucasians from Russia, were aged 6 to 90. The CDR3 loop spans 15 amino acids. Germline loops: CDR1 SGHRS, CDR2 YFSETQ. The J segment lost 9 bases and the V segment lost 3 bases, leaving 10 bases of the junction unmatched. This clonotype was detected a few times. Its antigen remains unidentified. This TCR derives from a woman aged 18-29 years in good health. The rearrangement uses TRBV5-1 and TRBJ2-1; 9 nucleotides align to TRBD2. Material for sequencing was blood. This chain's CDR3 is CASSSSWGTSFEQFF. The CDR3 DNA follows: TGCGCCAGCAGCTCAAGCTGGGGGACTAGCTTTGAGCAGTTCTTC.